This is a list of T cell receptor beta chains from one sample in a study of T cell clones after liver transplantation. Profiling relied on immunoSEQ multiplex PCR, and the TCRdb table lists in-frame clones only, not all of them. This table has 60,000 or so clones, about two thirds appearing once. The material was CD4+ T cells from blood, obtained before liver transplant. The receptor source for this set is a human donor who received a liver transplant. Both conserved end residues are part of each CDR3. A D gene is named only where the DNA matches it firmly. Part of the rows lack a size; the others show once, few, many or a class for expanded clones.

NA	TRBV28	TRBJ2-5	TRBD2	TGTGCCAGCAGTTCCGGACTAGCGGGGACACAAGAGACCCAGTACTTC	CASSSGLAGTQETQYF
NA	TRBV19	TRBJ2-2	NA	TGTGCCAGTAACCTTGGGCAGTCCACCGGGGAGCTGTTTTTT	CASNLGQSTGELFF
NA	TRBV5-8	TRBJ1-2	TRBD1	TGTGCCAGCAGCCGTGACAGGGCAAGCTATGGCTACACCTTC	CASSRDRASYGYTF
once	TRBV6-4	TRBJ2-3	NA	TGTGCCAGTTCCGGGGAAAGCACAGATACGCAGTATTTT	CASSGESTDTQYF
NA	TRBV4-1	TRBJ2-7	NA	TGCGCCAGCAGCCGAGAATGGGCGCTCTCCTACGAGCAGTACTTC	CASSREWALSYEQYF
NA	TRBV4-2	TRBJ1-2	NA	TGTGCCAGCAGCACGACAGATCTGTATGGCTACACCTTC	CASSTTDLYGYTF
NA	TRBV6-6	TRBJ2-7	TRBD2	TGTGCCAGCAGTTACGGGGCGGGGGGAGAGTACGAGCAGTACTTC	CASSYGAGGEYEQYF
NA	TRBV28	TRBJ2-3	NA	TGTGCCAGCAGTTTGAAGGGGCTTCGTCGCACAGATACGCAGTATTTT	CASSLKGLRRTDTQYF
NA	TRBV25-1	TRBJ2-3	TRBD2	TGTGCCAGCAGTGATGGCGGGGGTACAGATACGCAGTATTTT	CASSDGGGTDTQYF
NA	TRBV27	TRBJ1-1	NA	TGTGCCAGCAGTTTACGGGAAGTGGTGAACACTGAAGCTTTCTTT	CASSLREVVNTEAFF
NA	TRBV6-4	TRBJ1-2	TRBD1	TGTGCCAGCAGCAGACAGGGCTCCTATGGCTACACCTTC	CASSRQGSYGYTF
few	TRBV5-3	TRBJ1-2	TRBD1	TGTGCCAGAAGCTTGTGGACAGGGAAGTCCGGCTACACCTTC	CARSLWTGKSGYTF
NA	TRBV7-8	TRBJ1-5	TRBD1	TGTGCCAGCAGCTTGGGGACAGGGGGAAATCAGCCCCAGCATTTT	CASSLGTGGNQPQHF
NA	TRBV27	TRBJ2-7	TRBD1	TGTGCCAGCAGTTTGTCCAGGGGGCACTACGAGCAGTACTTC	CASSLSRGHYEQYF
NA	TRBV19	TRBJ2-1	NA	TGTGCCAGTAGTATGGGCAGGGACAATGAGCAGTTCTTC	CASSMGRDNEQFF
NA	TRBV2	TRBJ2-5	NA	TGTGCCAGCACCCTTGGCCAGGCGGAGACCCAGTACTTC	CASTLGQAETQYF
few	TRBV15	TRBJ1-6	TRBD1	TGTGCCACCTGGCAGGGGGCAAGTAATTCACCCCTCCACTTT	CATWQGASNSPLHF
NA	TRBV5-6	TRBJ1-2	NA	TGTGCCAGCAGCTTGCAGGGGCCGAGCGGCTACACCTTC	CASSLQGPSGYTF
NA	TRBV6-6	TRBJ1-2	NA	TGTGCCAGCAGTTACGCAGGGGTAAATGGCTACACCTTC	CASSYAGVNGYTF
NA	TRBV5-1	TRBJ1-5	NA	TGCGCCAGCAGCCCGGACAGTCAGCCCCAGCATTTT	CASSPDSQPQHF
NA	TRBV13	TRBJ2-7	TRBD1	TGTGCCAGCAGCCGGATTACCGGGACAGGGCGACACGAGCAGTACTTC	CASSRITGTGRHEQYF
NA	TRBV19	TRBJ1-2	TRBD1	TGTGCCACGGGACAGAACTATGGCTACACCTTC	CATGQNYGYTF
NA	TRBV6-5	TRBJ2-3	NA	TGTGCCAGCAGTTACGTCCGGGCAGGGGCCACAGATACGCAGTATTTT	CASSYVRAGATDTQYF
NA	TRBV18	TRBJ2-5	NA	TGTGCCAGCTCACCCCGAGAGGGTAGGGAGACCCAGTACTTC	CASSPREGRETQYF
NA	TRBV28	TRBJ1-6	TRBD1	TGTGCCAGCAGACCTACAGGGGGCTTCTCACCCCTCCACTTT	CASRPTGGFSPLHF
NA	TRBV4-1	TRBJ1-3	NA	TGCGCCAGCAGCCAAGTACAGAGCTCTGGAAACACCATATATTTT	CASSQVQSSGNTIYF
NA	TRBV7-2	TRBJ1-4	NA	TGTGCCAGCAGCAATATCAGGGGTAAACTGTTTTTT	CASSNIRGKLFF
NA	TRBV25-1	TRBJ2-7	TRBD1	TGTGCCAGCCGGGACAGGGTCTCCTACGAGCAGTACTTC	CASRDRVSYEQYF
NA	TRBV6-4	TRBJ2-1	TRBD1	TGTGCCAGCAGTCGGGACAGGGCCAATGAGCAGTTCTTC	CASSRDRANEQFF
NA	TRBV9	TRBJ2-1	NA	TGTGCCAGCAGCGTAGTTGGGGCCACATACAATGAGCAGTTCTTC	CASSVVGATYNEQFF
few	TRBV9	TRBJ1-1	NA	TGTGCCAGCAGCGTAGCTAGGGGCACTGAAGCTTTCTTT	CASSVARGTEAFF
NA	TRBV9	TRBJ2-2	TRBD1	TGTGCCAGCAGCGTAGGAGGGGGCGTCACCGGGGAGCTGTTTTTT	CASSVGGGVTGELFF
NA	TRBV5-6	TRBJ1-1	TRBD1	TGTGCCAGCAGCCTAGACAGGGCCACTGAAGCTTTCTTT	CASSLDRATEAFF
NA	TRBV5-4	TRBJ2-2	NA	TGTGCCAGCAGCTTGAGGGGAGGCACCGGGGAGCTGTTTTTT	CASSLRGGTGELFF
NA	TRBV10-3	TRBJ2-5	NA	TGTGCCATCAGCGCGGGACAAGAGACCCAGTACTTC	CAISAGQETQYF
NA	TRBV9	TRBJ1-6	NA	TGTGCCAGCAGCGTAGGGACAGCGTCACCCCTCCACTTT	CASSVGTASPLHF
NA	TRBV29-1	TRBJ2-3	TRBD1	TGCAGCGTTTCCCCGGGACAGGGCGGAGATACGCAGTATTTT	CSVSPGQGGDTQYF
many	TRBV7-2	TRBJ1-2	NA	TGTGCCAGCAGCTTAGAGCGGACCTATGGCTACACCTTC	CASSLERTYGYTF
NA	TRBV7-9	TRBJ1-5	TRBD1	TGTGCCAGCAGCTCAGGGACAGGGGGCTCGGGCAATCAGCCCCAGCATTTT	CASSSGTGGSGNQPQHF
few	TRBV15	TRBJ2-1	TRBD1	TGTGCCACCAGCAGAGCAGACAGGGGGTCCTGGGGCAATGAGCAGTTCTTC	CATSRADRGSWGNEQFF
NA	TRBV6-5	TRBJ1-1	TRBD1	TGTGCCAGCAGTTACTCCTTTCAGGGACAGTACACTGAAGCTTTCTTT	CASSYSFQGQYTEAFF
NA	TRBV2	TRBJ1-5	NA	TGTGCCAGCAGCGTAGAGGCCCTCTATAGCAATCAGCCCCAGCATTTT	CASSVEALYSNQPQHF
few	TRBV5-4	TRBJ2-5	NA	TGTGCCAGCAGCGGACGGGGAGCGGAGACCCAGTACTTC	CASSGRGAETQYF
few	TRBV5-4	TRBJ2-7	NA	TGTGCCAGCAGCCTCGGGGACGAGCAGTACTTC	CASSLGDEQYF
few	TRBV11-3	TRBJ2-1	TRBD2	TGTGCCAGCAGCTTACATCCGGGGGGGTACAATGAGCAGTTCTTC	CASSLHPGGYNEQFF
NA	TRBV10-3	TRBJ2-7	TRBD1	TGTGCCATCGCGTCCGCGACAGGGGACTACGAGCAGTACTTC	CAIASATGDYEQYF
NA	TRBV5-1	TRBJ1-1	NA	TGCGCCAGCCGCCAAGGTTCAAGCTCAGGCACTGAAGCTTTCTTT	CASRQGSSSGTEAFF
many	TRBV7-2	TRBJ1-4	NA	TGTGCCAGCGCTTGGAGGGAAGATGAAAAACTGTTTTTT	CASAWREDEKLFF
NA	TRBV10-3	TRBJ1-3	TRBD1	TGTGCCATCAGTGAGGGACAGGACTCTGGAAACACCATATATTTT	CAISEGQDSGNTIYF
few	TRBV11-2	TRBJ2-3	NA	TGTGCCAGCAGCTTAGGACAGGCACAAGATACGCAGTATTTT	CASSLGQAQDTQYF
few	TRBV6-5	TRBJ2-4	NA	TGTGCCAGCATCTCCCCGGGAAGAAACATTCAGTACTTC	CASISPGRNIQYF
once	TRBV18	TRBJ1-4	NA	TGTGCCAGCTCACCACCTGGGCAGGGCAATGAAAAACTGTTTTTT	CASSPPGQGNEKLFF
NA	TRBV11-2	TRBJ2-3	NA	TGTGCCAGCAGCCCGAACCCTTCAGGCACAGATACGCAGTATTTT	CASSPNPSGTDTQYF